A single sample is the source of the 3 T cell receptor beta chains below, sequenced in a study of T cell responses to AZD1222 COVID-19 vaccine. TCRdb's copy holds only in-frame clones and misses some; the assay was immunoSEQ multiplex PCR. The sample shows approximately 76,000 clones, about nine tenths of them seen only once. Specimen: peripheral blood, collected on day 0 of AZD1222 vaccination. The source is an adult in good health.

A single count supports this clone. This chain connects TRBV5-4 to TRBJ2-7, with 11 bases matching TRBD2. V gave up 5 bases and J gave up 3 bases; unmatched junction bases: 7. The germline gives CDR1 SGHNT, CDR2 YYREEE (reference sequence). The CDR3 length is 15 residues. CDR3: CASSPGLAEIYEQYF. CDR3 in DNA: TGTGCCAGCAGTCCGGGACTAGCGGAAATCTACGAGCAGTACTTC.

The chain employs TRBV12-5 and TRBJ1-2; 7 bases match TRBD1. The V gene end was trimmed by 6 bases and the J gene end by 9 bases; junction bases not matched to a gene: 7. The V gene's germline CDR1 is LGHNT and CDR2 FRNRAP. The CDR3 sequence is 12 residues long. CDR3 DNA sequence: TGTGCTAGTGGAGAGACAGGGCTGAGCTACACCTTC. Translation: CASGETGLSYTF. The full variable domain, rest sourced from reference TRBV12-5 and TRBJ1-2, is DARVTQTPRHKVTEMGQEVTMRCQPILGHNTVFWYRQTMMQGLELLAYFRNRAPLDDSGMPKDRFSAEMPDATLATLKIQPSEPRDSAVYFCASGETGLSYTFGSGTRLTVV.

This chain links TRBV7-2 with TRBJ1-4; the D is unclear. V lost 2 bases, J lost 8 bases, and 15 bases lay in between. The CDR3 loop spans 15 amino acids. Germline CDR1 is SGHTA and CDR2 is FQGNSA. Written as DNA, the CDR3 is TGTGCCAGCAGCTTAAGTCGACAAACGGTGGAAAAACTGTTTTTT. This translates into CASSLSRQTVEKLFF.